This T cell receptor (beta chain) was sequenced during a study of blood T cells in healthy people across ages. Study-level background: About one barcoded beta molecule was captured per two T cells (by template switching). General observations from the study: The long-lived group displayed more naive CD4+ cells, plus higher diversity, than the aged donors did.

Alongside a J-beta primer mix, a sample-barcoded 5' primer served in a second PCR lasting about 7 to 11 cycles. TCRdb fed the 5' RACE reads into MiXCR, producing one record per CDR3 protein. The sample contains some 790,000 distinct CDR3 sequences, 29% of which appear only once. Germline CDR1 reads DFQATT; CDR2 reads SNEGSKA (reference sequence). The V segment lost 2 bases and the J segment 7 bases; nucleotides outside the gene matches: 10. CDR3 length: 15 residues. This clonotype came up a few times. Its antigen is not identified. Drawn from each donor were approximately 9.5 milliliters of peripheral blood.

Sequenced input: blood. The rearrangement joins TRBV20-1 to TRBJ2-2, with 7 nucleotides matching TRBD1. The sequence came from a woman aged 80 or over in good health. CDR3 amino acids: CSARWPGGSYGELFF. Here the CDR3 DNA reads TGCAGTGCTAGATGGCCAGGGGGTTCCTACGGGGAGCTGTTTTTT.